This T cell receptor beta chain appears in the sequencing data of a study of beta chain features in type 1 diabetes (dated 2018 in TCRdb). A note on the overall study: Mean age, gender distribution, total cell number and subset yield did not differ between patients and healthy donors. A total of some 100,000,000 sorted cells were examined across all samples, and the number of cells per subset was strongly correlated with RNA yield. The study compared the TCRB repertoires of sorted circulating CD4+ T cell subsets in recently diagnosed type 1 diabetes patients with those in matched healthy donors. Whereas all 30 or so donors provided naive and central memory subsets, regulatory and stem cell-like memory subsets were isolated from just 8 patients and about 8 healthy donors.

The entire isolated RNA was reverse transcribed using the High Capacity cDNA Reverse Transcription Kit, and thus expressed TCRB transcripts were sequenced. Deep immunoSEQ sequencing was applied to naive, central memory and regulatory T cell samples, giving an average of roughly 3.5 million total reads per sample. Sorted cells were lysed in RLT buffer, and RNA was extracted using DNase-treated RNeasy Micro or Mini kits according to cell number. To prevent cross-contamination, every cell subset was processed on its own, while patient and healthy donor samples were processed together. TCRB sequences were amplified from cDNA with the immunoSEQ multiplex PCR, producing 87-bp fragments spanning the CDR3 region. The amplicons were sequenced using the Illumina HiSeq platform. From the authors' description of their analysis: PCR bias was computationally corrected using synthetic template baselines, reads within Hamming distance 2 were collapsed, and singletons that could not be merged were discarded. Reads were aligned against IMGT so that V, D and J genes, CDR3 length and insertions or deletions at six rearrangement sites could be assigned. Clonotype counts were normalized to sorted cell number within each subset before computing true diversity and Gini coefficients with the tcR R package. Repertoire sharing was quantified using the overlap coefficient calculated on TCRB nucleotide sequences. As a proxy for the pre-selection repertoire, out-of-frame TCRB sequences from naive cells were analyzed. The clones in this table, taken by TCRdb from immuneACCESS, are in-frame only. Not every clone is retained; where verified, under half of the shortfall comes from an unresolved V gene, and the cause of the rest is unknown. V, J and clone size are those of that table, while D and trimming were read from the DNA. A total of hundreds of thousands of clones appear in this sample, about an eighth of them only once. The ten largest clonotypes hold 0.035% to 0.04% of the sample.

Study-level results and caveats: In all four CD4+ subsets, TCRB CDR3 length was moderately but significantly shorter in type 1 diabetes patients. Naive, central memory and regulatory TCRB repertoires appeared to be more similar among patients than among healthy donors. Shorter templates might have been favored by PCR, but patient and control samples were amplified and corrected together, so both groups would have been affected equally by any skew. Because the HLA sub-analyses included only small numbers of individuals, any influence of HLA type on TCRB rearrangement was left unresolved. Sequencing cDNA rather than genomic DNA could over-represent highly expressing activated cells, although activation and CD3 levels did not differ between groups. At VDJ recombination sites, type 1 diabetes patients had fewer insertions and more deleted nucleotides, which implies abnormalities in thymic rearrangement.

A single peripheral blood draw of about 116 mL on average was collected from each donor into heparinised tubes. Naive, central memory, regulatory and stem cell-like memory CD4+ T cells were sorted on a BD FACSAria II using a panel including CD45RO, CCR7, CD25, CD127, CD95 and CD27. All sorted populations exceeded 98% purity. PBMCs were isolated right away by Lymphoprep density gradient centrifugation and were stained directly, without culture. To minimize batch effects, samples were stained and sorted in pairs, one healthy donor with one patient per experiment. The germline V and J ends show losses of 3 bases and 3 bases respectively, and no gene match explains 7 bases of the junction. Measured from the cysteine to the phenylalanine, the CDR3 is 15 residues long. Only CDR3 DNA is held: 45 bases, read in frame from base 1. According to the germline V gene, CDR1 reads SGDLS and CDR2 reads YYNGEE. This clone was observed a few times. Its antigen specificity is not known. No per-base quality is available; no much larger clone lies one base away.

The TCR was taken from a man aged 18 to 29 with type 1 diabetes. The chain joins TRBV9 to TRBJ2-7; 9 bases in the middle match TRBD1. The material sequenced was naive CD4+ T cells from blood. Sample cell subset or site, as interpreted from the label and publication: true naive CD4+ T cells. The DNA reads as follows: TGTGCCAGCAGCGACTCGGACAGGGGCCGCTACGAGCAGTACTTC. This is translated as CASSDSDRGRYEQYF.